The 10 T cell receptor beta chains below were found in one sample sequenced in a study of cytomegalovirus exposure and HLA in healthy donors. This PCR relied on a set of 60 Vbeta primers and 13 Jbeta primers. Using immunoSEQ multiplex PCR, the repertoire was profiled, and TCRdb retains in-frame clones only, with some absent. This table holds some 120,000 clones, approximately 80% found once. Source material: PBMCs. The receptors were gathered from a man in his forties in good health and CMV-seronegative.

The chain couples TRBV7-9 to TRBJ1-1, with unresolved D. CDR3 length equals 15 residues. In germline, CDR1 is SEHNR, CDR2 FQNEAQ (reference sequence). V dropped 7 bases and J dropped 3 bases, with 18 bases sitting between them. The CDR3 DNA is TGTGCCAGCATCGAGGGAGGCGGACGTGACACTGAAGCTTTCTTT. Residues: CASIEGGGRDTEAFF.

The chain links TRBV19 to TRBJ2-7; D perhaps matches TRBD1 (5 bases). V lost 1 base, J lost 8 bases, and 9 bases lay in between. Germline V gene data show CDR1 as LNHDA and CDR2 as SQIVND (reference sequence). The CDR3 has 12 residues. The CDR3 is CASSIAQGKQYF. In DNA, the CDR3 is TGTGCCAGTAGTATAGCCCAGGGAAAGCAGTACTTC.

This clone was seen once. The rearrangement joins TRBV6-5 to TRBJ2-7; tentatively, D is TRBD1 (6 bases). There are 16 residues in the CDR3. CDR1 MNHEY and CDR2 SVGAGI come from the germline V gene. The germline V and J ends were trimmed by 0 bases and 1 base, with 13 bases remaining between them. The CDR3 DNA is TGTGCCAGCAGTTACTCGCATTTGGGGGCTTCCTACGAGCAGTACTTC. It translates to CASSYSHLGASYEQYF.

The chain carries TRBV11-1 and TRBJ2-5, with TRBD1 matching 7 bases. In germline, CDR1 is SGHAT, CDR2 FQDESV (reference sequence). The CDR3 sequence is 13 residues long. V was clipped by 5 bases and J by 4 bases; unmatched bases: 4. The CDR3 DNA sequence: TGTGCCAGCAGCAAGACAGGGCCAGAGACCCAGTACTTC. Translated, it gives CASSKTGPETQYF.

V and J are TRBV5-1 and TRBJ2-7, with TRBD1 identical over 7 bases. J gave up 3 bases and V 4 bases, and 7 bases lay outside the gene matches. Per germline, CDR1 SGHRS and CDR2 YFSETQ. The length of the CDR3 is 14 residues. CDR3 in DNA: TGCGCCAGCAGCAAAGACAGGGCTAACTACGAGCAGTACTTC. Translating it yields CASSKDRANYEQYF.

This chain uses TRBV2 with TRBJ1-2; D unresolved. This CDR3 is built from 12 residues. Trimming left V 2 bases short and J 6 bases short, with 7 bases between. The germline gives CDR1 SNHLY, CDR2 FYNNEI. The CDR3: CASSETQDGYTF. The DNA of the CDR3 is TGTGCCAGCAGTGAAACGCAGGATGGCTACACCTTC.

This clone has a single count. The chain has TRBV6-1 and TRBJ1-2; D is unresolved. This CDR3 spans 13 amino acids. Per germline, CDR1 MNHNS and CDR2 SASEGT. Trimming shortened V by 5 bases and J by 8 bases, and 15 bases separated the two germline ends. Here the CDR3 reads CASSPSNSQGYTF. The CDR3 DNA reads TGTGCCAGCAGTCCGAGTAACAGTCAGGGCTACACCTTC.

The rearrangement links TRBV6-5 to TRBJ1-5, with 7 bases lining up with TRBD1. The CDR3 consists of 15 residues. With V trimmed by 5 bases and J by 6 bases, 10 bases remained unmatched. The germline V gene encodes CDR1 MNHEY and CDR2 SVGAGI. CDR3 coding DNA: TGTGCCAGCAGTACGACAGGGTCGGTGGGTCAGCCCCAGCATTTT. Translation gives CASSTTGSVGQPQHF.

The V call is TRBV7-3, the J call TRBJ1-1; maybe TRBD1 (5 bases). Between the trimmed V and J ends, which lost 1 base and 4 bases, there was a span of 10 bases. Germline values: CDR1 SGHTA, CDR2 FQGTGA. The CDR3 is made up of 14 amino acids. CDR3 residues: CASSLIRGGTEAFF. In DNA, the CDR3 is TGTGCCAGCAGCTTAATACGGGGGGGCACTGAAGCTTTCTTT.

This clone was observed once. Here the CDR3 reads CASSPSAGNTGELFF. In DNA form, the CDR3 reads TGTGCCAGCAGCCCCTCGGCAGGGAACACCGGGGAGCTGTTTTTT. The chain links TRBV11-3 to TRBJ2-2; the D is unclear. From germline, CDR1 is SGHNT and CDR2 YENEEA. V was shortened by 5 bases and J by 1 base, with 11 bases between the two germline ends. The CDR3 is made up of 15 amino acids.